The clone carrying this T cell receptor (beta chain) was seen a single time. Its specificity is not known. This CDR3 has 17 amino acids. Germline loops: CDR1 SSHAT, CDR2 FNYEAQ (reference sequence). Trimming removed 1 base from V and 2 bases from J, with 15 bases in between. These data come from a study of shared clonotypes between healthy human individuals. Profiling relied on immunoSEQ multiplex PCR, and the TCRdb table lists in-frame clones only, not all of them. The sample carries fewer than 1 million clones, approximately 96% recorded once. Naive CD8 cells, CD45RO-negative and positively selected for CCR7, excluded terminally differentiated effector memory CD45RA+ cells. Study-level points and caveats: Lower generation probabilities were found for non-shared clonotypes than for those shared by all four donors.

The TCR comes from a man aged 25-45 years in good health. The sample consisted of naive CD8+ T cells sorted from blood. The V and J genes are TRBV7-7 and TRBJ2-1, with D perhaps TRBD2 (6 bases). The CDR3, as DNA: TGTGCCAGCAGCTTAGAACTACCGGGAGCCACCTACAATGAGCAGTTCTTC. Translated, it gives CASSLELPGATYNEQFF.